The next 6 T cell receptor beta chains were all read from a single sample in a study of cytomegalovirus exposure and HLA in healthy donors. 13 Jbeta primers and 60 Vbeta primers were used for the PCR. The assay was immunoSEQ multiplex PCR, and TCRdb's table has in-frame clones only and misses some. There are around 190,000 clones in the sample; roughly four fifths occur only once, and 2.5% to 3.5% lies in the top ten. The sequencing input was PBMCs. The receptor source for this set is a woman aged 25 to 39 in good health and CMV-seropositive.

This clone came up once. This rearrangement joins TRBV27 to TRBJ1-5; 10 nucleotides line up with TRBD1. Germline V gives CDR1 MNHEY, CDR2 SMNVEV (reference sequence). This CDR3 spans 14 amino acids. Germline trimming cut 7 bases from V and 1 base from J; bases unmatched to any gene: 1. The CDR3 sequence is CASKGQGSNQPQHF. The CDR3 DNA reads TGTGCCAGCAAGGGACAGGGGAGCAATCAGCCCCAGCATTTT.

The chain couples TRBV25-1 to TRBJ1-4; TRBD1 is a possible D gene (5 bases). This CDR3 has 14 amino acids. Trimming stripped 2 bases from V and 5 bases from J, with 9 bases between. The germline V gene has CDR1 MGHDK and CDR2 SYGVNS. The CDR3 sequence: CASSETGWNEKLFF. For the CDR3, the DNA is TGTGCCAGCAGTGAAACAGGTTGGAATGAAAAACTGTTTTTT.

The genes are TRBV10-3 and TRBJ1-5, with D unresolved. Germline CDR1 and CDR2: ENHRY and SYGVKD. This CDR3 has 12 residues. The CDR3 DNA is TGTGCGACGGGTGAAGACAATCAGCCCCAGCATTTT. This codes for CATGEDNQPQHF.

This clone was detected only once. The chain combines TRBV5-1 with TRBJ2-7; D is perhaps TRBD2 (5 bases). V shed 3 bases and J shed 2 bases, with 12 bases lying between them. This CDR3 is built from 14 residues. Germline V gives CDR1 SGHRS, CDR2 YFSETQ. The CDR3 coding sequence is TGCGCCAGCAGCTCTGACTACCCTCCCTACGAGCAGTACTTC. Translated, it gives CASSSDYPPYEQYF.

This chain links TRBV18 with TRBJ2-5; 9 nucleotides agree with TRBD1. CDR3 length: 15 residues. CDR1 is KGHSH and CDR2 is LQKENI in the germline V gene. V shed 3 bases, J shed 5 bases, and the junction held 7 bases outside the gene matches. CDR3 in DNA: TGTGCCAGCTCACCTGGGACAGGGAGAAAGGAGACCCAGTACTTC. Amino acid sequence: CASSPGTGRKETQYF. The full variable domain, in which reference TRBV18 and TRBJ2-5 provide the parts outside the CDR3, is NAGVMQNPRHLVRRRGQEARLRCSPMKGHSHVYWYRQLPEEGLKFMVYLQKENIIDESGMPKERFSAEFPKEGPSILRIQQVVRGDSAAYFCASSPGTGRKETQYFGPGTRLLVL.

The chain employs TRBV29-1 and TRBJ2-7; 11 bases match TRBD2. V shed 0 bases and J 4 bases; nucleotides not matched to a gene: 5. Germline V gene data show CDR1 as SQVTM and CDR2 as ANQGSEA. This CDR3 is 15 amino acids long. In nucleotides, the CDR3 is TGCAGCGTTGAAGACCCTACTAGCGGGAGATACGAGCAGTACTTC. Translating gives CSVEDPTSGRYEQYF.